The clone carrying this TCR beta chain has only one observation. This CDR3 is built from 13 residues. Between the trimmed V and J ends, which lost 4 bases and 9 bases, there was a span of 14 bases. Germline V gene lookup returns CDR1 SGHRS and CDR2 YFSETQ. This entry comes from a study of blood T cell repertoires in COVID-19. Assay used: immunoSEQ multiplex PCR; TCRdb lists only in-frame clones, some missing. Here the sample spans 70,000 to 95,000 clones, 85% being singletons. V and J are TRBV5-1 and TRBJ2-1; weak D call: TRBD2 (5 bases). The sequenced sample was peripheral blood. The receptor was derived from a man older than 75 with active or convalescent COVID-19. In DNA form, the CDR3 reads TGCGCCAGCAGCCCGGACGGGGTGGGTGAGCAGTTCTTC. Amino acids: CASSPDGVGEQFF.